The 3 T cell receptor beta chains given below trace back to one sample, sequenced in a study of long-term antiretroviral therapy in people with HIV. With survey level as its setting, the immunoSEQ assay was v3.0. The assay was immunoSEQ multiplex PCR, and TCRdb's table has in-frame clones only and misses some. Of over 10,000 clones listed, about 87% are singletons. Sequenced material: unsorted PBMCs, taken 2.1 years after starting antiretroviral therapy. The receptors derive from a woman between 40 and 50 years old with HIV.

The V call is TRBV7-7, the J call TRBJ2-2; TRBD2 aligns across 8 bases. Looked up from germline, CDR1 is SSHAT and CDR2 is FNYEAQ (reference sequence). The CDR3 is made up of 12 amino acids. CDR3 residues: CASGTPGGELFF. The CDR3 region has the DNA TGTGCTAGCGGGACTCCGGGCGGGGAGCTGTTTTTT.

The chain is built from TRBV2 and TRBJ1-2; 7 bases are shared with TRBD1. With V trimmed by 6 bases and J by 8 bases, 15 bases remained unmatched. Per germline, CDR1 SNHLY and CDR2 FYNNEI. CDR3 length equals 15 residues. This CDR3 is CASRVLTGVPRGYTF. The CDR3 DNA reads as TGTGCCAGCAGAGTCCTCACAGGGGTCCCTAGGGGCTACACCTTC.

The V call is TRBV10-3, the J call TRBJ2-2, with D hard to call. CDR1 ENHRY and CDR2 SYGVKD come from the germline V gene. The CDR3 consists of 12 residues. The V gene lost 2 bases and the J gene lost 5 bases, with 3 bases spanning the gap. This CDR3 reads CAISEATGELFF. CDR3 DNA sequence: TGTGCCATCAGTGAGGCAACCGGGGAGCTGTTTTTT.